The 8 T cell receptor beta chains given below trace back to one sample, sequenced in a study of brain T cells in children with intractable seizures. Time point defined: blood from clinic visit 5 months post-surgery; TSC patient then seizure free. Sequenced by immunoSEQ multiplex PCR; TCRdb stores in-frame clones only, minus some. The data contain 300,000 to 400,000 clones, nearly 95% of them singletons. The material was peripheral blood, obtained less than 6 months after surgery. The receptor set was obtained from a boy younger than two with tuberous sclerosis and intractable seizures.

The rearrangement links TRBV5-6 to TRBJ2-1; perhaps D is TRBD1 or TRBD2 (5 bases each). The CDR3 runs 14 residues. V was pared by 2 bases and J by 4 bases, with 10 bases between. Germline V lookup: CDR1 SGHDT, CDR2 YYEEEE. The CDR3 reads CASSFGTEYNEQFF. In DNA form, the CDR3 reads TGTGCCAGCAGCTTTGGGACGGAATACAATGAGCAGTTCTTC. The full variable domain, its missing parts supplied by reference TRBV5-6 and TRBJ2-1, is DAGVTQSPTHLIKTRGQQVTLRCSPKSGHDTVSWYQQALGQGPQFIFQYYEEEERQRGNFPDRFSGHQFPNYSSELNVNALLLGDSALYLCASSFGTEYNEQFFGPGTRLTVL.

CDR3 in amino acids: CASSLVVGGRETQYF. The CDR3 coding sequence is TGTGCCAGCAGCTTGGTTGTTGGGGGCCGGGAGACCCAGTACTTC. This sequence joins TRBV5-8 and TRBJ2-5; TRBD1 is a possible D gene (6 bases). V was trimmed by 0 bases and J by 5 bases, leaving 14 bases between them. The CDR3 has 15 amino acids. Per germline, CDR1 SGHTS and CDR2 YDEGEE.

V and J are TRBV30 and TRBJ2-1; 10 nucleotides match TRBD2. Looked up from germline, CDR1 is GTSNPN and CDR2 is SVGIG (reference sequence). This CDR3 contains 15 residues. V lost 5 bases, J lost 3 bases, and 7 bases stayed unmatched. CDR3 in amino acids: CAWSSLAGGYNEQFF. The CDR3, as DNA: TGTGCCTGGTCATCCTTAGCGGGGGGCTACAATGAGCAGTTCTTC.

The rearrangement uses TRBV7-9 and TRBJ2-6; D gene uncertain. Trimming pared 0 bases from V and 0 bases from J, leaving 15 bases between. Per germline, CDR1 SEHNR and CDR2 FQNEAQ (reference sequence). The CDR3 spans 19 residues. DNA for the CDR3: TGTGCCAGCAGCTTAGCCCTACTCTTGGCGAGCTCTGGGGCCAACGTCCTGACTTTC. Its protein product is CASSLALLLASSGANVLTF.

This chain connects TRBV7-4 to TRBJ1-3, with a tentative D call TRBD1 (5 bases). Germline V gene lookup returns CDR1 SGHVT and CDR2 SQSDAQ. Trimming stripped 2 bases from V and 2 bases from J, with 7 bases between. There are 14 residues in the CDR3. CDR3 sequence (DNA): TGTGCCAGCAGCTTAATGGGGGCTGGAAACACCATATATTTT. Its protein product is CASSLMGAGNTIYF.

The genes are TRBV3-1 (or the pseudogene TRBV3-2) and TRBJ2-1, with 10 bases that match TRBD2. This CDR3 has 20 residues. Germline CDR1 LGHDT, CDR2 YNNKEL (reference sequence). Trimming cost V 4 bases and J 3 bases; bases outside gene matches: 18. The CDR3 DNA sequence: TGTGCCAGCAGCCTCATAATAGGTGAGAGGACTAGCGGATACTACAATGAGCAGTTCTTC. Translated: CASSLIIGERTSGYYNEQFF.

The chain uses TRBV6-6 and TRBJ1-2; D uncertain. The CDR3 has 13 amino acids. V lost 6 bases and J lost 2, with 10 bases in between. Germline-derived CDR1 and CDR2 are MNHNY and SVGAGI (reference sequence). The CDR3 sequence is CASRITENYGYTF. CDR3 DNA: TGTGCCAGCAGGATCACAGAGAACTATGGCTACACCTTC.

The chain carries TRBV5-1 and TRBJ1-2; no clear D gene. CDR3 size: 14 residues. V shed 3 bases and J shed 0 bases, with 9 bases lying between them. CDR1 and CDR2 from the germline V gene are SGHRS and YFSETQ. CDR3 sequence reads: CASSWDLANYGYTF. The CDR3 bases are TGCGCCAGCAGCTGGGATTTGGCTAACTATGGCTACACCTTC.